Shown below are 23 T cell receptor beta chains from a single sample sequenced in a study of blood T cell repertoires in COVID-19. Generated by immunoSEQ multiplex PCR, the TCRdb table keeps only in-frame clones and is missing some. This table holds about 80,000 clones, 65% to 85% found once. Sequencing input: peripheral blood. The receptors here all came from a man between 65 and 79 years old with active or convalescent COVID-19.

The chain uses TRBV2 and TRBJ2-3; 7 nucleotides agree with TRBD2. The CDR3 length is 12 residues. The germline gives CDR1 SNHLY, CDR2 FYNNEI. J lost 6 bases, V lost 7 bases, and 4 bases had no gene match. The CDR3 region is CASTGEGDTQYF. DNA of the CDR3: TGTGCCAGCACCGGGGAGGGGGATACGCAGTATTTT.

The V gene is TRBV24-1, the J gene TRBJ2-3, with unresolved D. The CDR3 has 16 amino acids. CDR1 is KGHDR and CDR2 is SFDVKD in the germline V gene. The V end was cut by 1 base, the J end by 0 bases, with 10 bases between. This chain's CDR3 is CATSDLNPVSTDTQYF. In nucleotides, the CDR3 is TGTGCCACCAGTGATTTAAACCCAGTTAGCACAGATACGCAGTATTTT.

This clone occurred once. This sequence joins TRBV18 and TRBJ2-7; TRBD2 might be the D (5 bases). CDR3 length: 16 residues. The ends were cut back, 2 bases at V and 3 bases at J, with 17 bases in the middle. Germline-derived CDR1 and CDR2 are KGHSH and LQKENI. The DNA of the CDR3 is TGTGCCAGCTCACCAGCAGGCCCTCGGGGTTACTACGAGCAGTACTTC. Its translation is CASSPAGPRGYYEQYF.

CDR3 DNA sequence: TGTGCCAGCACGAGACAGGGACCCGATGGCTACACCTTC. This encodes CASTRQGPDGYTF. V and J are TRBV6-5 and TRBJ1-2, with TRBD1 identical over 7 bases. V was pared by 7 bases and J by 6 bases, with 8 bases of the junction left unmatched. Germline V gene lookup returns CDR1 MNHEY and CDR2 SVGAGI. The CDR3 has 13 residues.

The chain links TRBV6-2 or TRBV6-3 to TRBJ1-1; 9 nucleotides agree with TRBD1. This CDR3 region has 16 residues. Germline V gene sequence: CDR1 MNHEY, CDR2 SVGEGT. Losses at the gene ends were 4 bases for V and 1 base for J; bases not matched to a gene: 7. The CDR3 region has the DNA TGTGCCAGCAGTTTTTACAGGGGGCGGGAGAACACTGAAGCTTTCTTT. Translating it yields CASSFYRGRENTEAFF.

The rearrangement uses TRBV11-1 and TRBJ1-1, with a tentative D call TRBD1 (5 bases). CDR3 length equals 13 residues. V was shortened by 3 bases and J by 7 bases, with 12 bases between the two germline ends. Germline CDR1 reads SGHAT; CDR2 reads FQDESV (reference sequence). The CDR3 protein is CASSLSGGIEAFF. The CDR3 DNA is TGTGCCAGCAGCTTGTCGGGGGGGATTGAAGCTTTCTTT.

The chain's CDR3 is CASSLARGGVDTQYF. Written as DNA, the CDR3 is TGTGCCAGCAGCTTGGCCCGCGGGGGGGTGGATACGCAGTATTTT. The chain uses TRBV5-5 and TRBJ2-3; the match to TRBD2 covers 9 bases. With 0 bases clipped from V and 6 bases from J, the junction kept 5 bases outside the gene matches. CDR3 length equals 15 residues. Germline CDR1 reads SGHKS; CDR2 reads YYEKEE (reference sequence).

V usage is TRBV29-1 and J usage is TRBJ2-7; TRBD1 is a possible D gene (5 bases). The CDR3 has 12 residues. V lost 7 bases, J lost 5 bases, and 15 bases lay in between. Germline CDR1 SQVTM, CDR2 ANQGSEA. The CDR3 reads CSARRGFNEQYF. CDR3 DNA sequence: TGCAGCGCCCGTAGGGGTTTCAACGAGCAGTACTTC.

This clone was picked up a small number of times. The CDR3 here is CASNGQSTQPQHF. The CDR3 nucleotides read TGTGCCAGCAATGGGCAAAGTACTCAGCCCCAGCATTTT. The chain uses TRBV6-5 and TRBJ1-5; unclear D gene. Germline CDR1 is MNHEY and CDR2 is SVGAGI. CDR3 size: 13 residues. V was trimmed by 7 bases and J by 6 bases, leaving 13 bases between them.

This clone was observed many times. The chain uses TRBV4-2 and TRBJ1-3; a weak D match, TRBD1 (5 bases). CDR3 length equals 14 residues. Trimming cost V 4 bases and J 2 bases, with 9 bases left between them. CDR1 and CDR2 from the germline V gene are LGHNA and YNFKEQ. CDR3 amino acids: CASSPKGTGNTIYF. Written as DNA, the CDR3 is TGTGCCAGCAGCCCGAAGGGGACTGGAAACACCATATATTTT.

Notes on this clone: Other DNA sequences in the sample encode the same CDR3. The chain employs TRBV5-4 and TRBJ1-2, with 7 bases matching TRBD1. Germline V gives CDR1 SGHNT, CDR2 YYREEE (reference sequence). J gave up 5 bases and V 4 bases, and 5 bases lay outside the gene matches. This CDR3 is 13 amino acids long. The DNA for the CDR3 is TGTGCCAGCAGCCCGGGACAGAGTTATGGCTACACCTTC. This encodes CASSPGQSYGYTF.

The V and J genes are TRBV4-2 and TRBJ2-1; the D gene is possibly TRBD1 (5 bases). CDR1 and CDR2 (germline): LGHNA, YNFKEQ. The V and J ends lost 0 bases and 8 bases respectively, with 11 bases between them. This CDR3 is 14 amino acids long. The CDR3 here is CASSQERGRDEQFF. CDR3 coding DNA: TGTGCCAGCAGCCAAGAAAGGGGAAGGGATGAGCAGTTCTTC.

This clone was recorded only once. This chain joins TRBV19 and TRBJ1-5; D uncertain. In germline, CDR1 is LNHDA, CDR2 SQIVND (reference sequence). CDR3 length: 14 amino acids. The ends were cut back, 3 bases at V and 3 bases at J, with 9 bases in the middle. CDR3 sequence (DNA): TGTGCCAGTAGTATCCGGGAGAACAATCAGCCCCAGCATTTT. This gives the protein CASSIRENNQPQHF.

The V gene is TRBV18, the J gene TRBJ1-5; D possibly corresponds to TRBD1 (6 bases). Trimming left V 2 bases short and J 3 bases short, with 11 bases between. From germline, CDR1 is KGHSH and CDR2 LQKENI. This CDR3 has 15 residues. CDR3 DNA sequence: TGTGCCAGCTCACCAACCCGGACAGACAATCAGCCCCAGCATTTT. This sequence encodes CASSPTRTDNQPQHF.

The V and J genes are TRBV7-2 and TRBJ2-2, with D possibly matching TRBD2 (5 bases). V was pared by 1 base and J by 0 bases, with 6 bases between. This CDR3 contains 15 residues. Germline lookup yields CDR1 SGHTA and CDR2 FQGNSA. CDR3 residues: CASSLVATNTGELFF. The CDR3 coding sequence is TGTGCCAGCAGCTTAGTAGCGACGAACACCGGGGAGCTGTTTTTT. The full variable domain, completed using reference TRBV7-2 and TRBJ2-2, is GAGVSQSPSNKVTEKGKDVELRCDPISGHTALYWYRQSLGQGLEFLIYFQGNSAPDKSGLPSDRFSAERTGGSVSTLTIQRTQQEDSAVYLCASSLVATNTGELFFGEGSRLTVL.

The chain is built from TRBV2 and TRBJ2-2, with a possible D match to TRBD2 (6 bases). Germline V gene sequence: CDR1 SNHLY, CDR2 FYNNEI. V lost 2 bases, J lost 7 bases, and 8 bases lay in between. The CDR3 covers 13 residues. This chain's CDR3 is CASSERESGELFF. The CDR3 DNA sequence: TGTGCCAGCAGTGAACGGGAGAGCGGGGAGCTGTTTTTT.

This sequence joins TRBV5-1 and TRBJ2-3; tentative D call: TRBD1 (7 bases). This CDR3 is 14 amino acids long. Germline V lookup: CDR1 SGHRS, CDR2 YFSETQ. V was clipped by 0 bases and J by 6 bases, with 11 bases between them. CDR3 DNA sequence: TGCGCCAGCAGCTTGGGGAGGGGGCAGGATACGCAGTATTTT. Encoded protein: CASSLGRGQDTQYF.

The rearrangement links TRBV29-1 to TRBJ2-3, with a possible D match to TRBD2 (6 bases). Germline lookup yields CDR1 SQVTM and CDR2 ANQGSEA. CDR3 length: 13 amino acids. Trimming removed 4 bases at V and 4 bases at J, with 12 bases between. The chain's CDR3 is CSVAGGAPDTQYF. The CDR3 nucleotides read TGCAGCGTTGCCGGCGGGGCCCCAGATACGCAGTATTTT.

This rearrangement joins TRBV5-6 to TRBJ2-3, with 14 bases identical to TRBD2. V gave up 4 bases and J gave up 4 bases; unmatched junction bases: 2. Germline CDR1 SGHDT, CDR2 YYEEEE. This CDR3 is 15 amino acids long. The chain's CDR3 is CASSVTSGGADTQYF. DNA for the CDR3: TGTGCCAGCAGCGTGACTAGCGGGGGGGCAGATACGCAGTATTTT. Combining the CDR3 with reference TRBV5-6 and TRBJ2-3 gives the whole variable domain DAGVTQSPTHLIKTRGQQVTLRCSPKSGHDTVSWYQQALGQGPQFIFQYYEEEERQRGNFPDRFSGHQFPNYSSELNVNALLLGDSALYLCASSVTSGGADTQYFGPGTRLTVL.

Concerning this clone itself: The sample has other DNA sequences that encode this CDR3 too. The V call is TRBV10-3, the J call TRBJ2-7; D might be TRBD1 (6 bases). Germline values: CDR1 ENHRY, CDR2 SYGVKD. This CDR3 region has 12 residues. Trimming took 6 bases from V and 2 from J, leaving 8 bases between them. In nucleotides, the CDR3 is TGTGCCATCAGGGACAGCACCTACGAGCAGTACTTC. Protein: CAIRDSTYEQYF.

The chain links TRBV5-1 to TRBJ2-3; 7 positions match TRBD1. Trimming removed 5 bases from V and 2 bases from J; junction bases left unmatched: 14. Germline V gene data show CDR1 as SGHRS and CDR2 as YFSETQ. The CDR3 is 17 residues long. The DNA of the CDR3 is TGCGCCAGCAGACGTGGGACAGCAAGGACCCACACAGATACGCAGTATTTT. Protein sequence: CASRRGTARTHTDTQYF.

The rearrangement uses TRBV18 and TRBJ2-6; 8 bases are shared with TRBD1. The germline V gene has CDR1 KGHSH and CDR2 LQKENI. The CDR3 sequence is 17 residues long. J was trimmed by 1 base and V by 3 bases; bases with no gene match: 5. CDR3 in amino acids: CASSPGQVISGANVLTF. The CDR3 bases are TGTGCCAGCTCACCGGGACAGGTTATATCTGGGGCCAACGTCCTGACTTTC.

This clone showed up just once. The rearrangement uses TRBV5-1 and TRBJ2-2; 10 positions agree with TRBD2. Germline V gene data show CDR1 as SGHRS and CDR2 as YFSETQ. V shed 1 base and J 2 bases; nucleotides not matched to a gene: 5. The CDR3 runs to 17 residues. The CDR3 here is CASSLTSGATNTGELFF. The CDR3 DNA sequence: TGCGCCAGCAGCTTGACTAGCGGGGCGACCAACACCGGGGAGCTGTTTTTT.